These T cell receptor beta chains were read from a single sample in a study of siplizumab effects on memory and regulatory T cells. Method: immunoSEQ multiplex PCR; TCRdb's copy keeps in-frame clones and lacks some. In the table there are around 45,000 clones, less than 90% of which are singletons. Sample: naive CD8+ T cells sorted from blood. The receptors shown here come from a human donor in good health. CDR3s include the opening cysteine and the closing phenylalanine or tryptophan. D genes are given only for firm matches. Clone size, where shown, is once, few, many, or a class for clones that have expanded.

-	-	TRBV4-2	TRBJ2-7	TGTGCCAGCAGCCAAGATATGCAGGGCAGCTCCTACGAGCAGTACTTC	CASSQDMQGSSYEQYF
-	-	TRBV21-1	TRBJ2-3	TGTGCCAGCAGCTCAAATTTCCGGACAGCTACCCCAGATACGCAGTATTTT	CASSSNFRTATPDTQYF
-	-	TRBV4-1	TRBJ2-7	TGCGCCAGCAGCCTAATCTATCAGGGGACCTACGAGCAGTACTTC	CASSLIYQGTYEQYF
-	-	TRBV27	TRBJ2-7	TGTGCCAGCAGTTCCGGACAGACCTACGAGCAGTACTTC	CASSSGQTYEQYF
-	-	TRBV7-9	TRBJ2-5	TGTGCCAGCAGCAGGGAGGGGGCGCTGGGGGAGACCCAGTACTTC	CASSREGALGETQYF
-	-	TRBV5-6	TRBJ2-5	TGTGCCAGCAGCTTGGCCTCCCTGGCAGGAGAGACCCAGTACTTC	CASSLASLAGETQYF
-	-	TRBV7-8	TRBJ1-5	TGTGCCAGCAGCAAACAAGGCTTCAATCAGCCCCAGCATTTT	CASSKQGFNQPQHF
-	once	TRBV5-6	TRBJ2-7	TGTGCCAGCACCCCGGGGGCAAACCCTTACGAGCAGTACTTC	CASTPGANPYEQYF
-	-	TRBV11-2	TRBJ2-7	TGTGCCAGCAGCACTACAGCCAAGACAGCTTACGAGCAGTACTTC	CASSTTAKTAYEQYF
-	-	TRBV11-3	TRBJ2-1	TGTGCCAGCAGCTTAGAACGGAGTCAGGTGCAGTTCTTC	CASSLERSQVQFF
TRBD2	-	TRBV14	TRBJ2-3	TGTGCCAGCAGCCAAGCGTCGTCTAGCGGGGGCGTGAAGGATACGCAGTATTTT	CASSQASSSGGVKDTQYF
-	-	TRBV2	TRBJ2-7	TGTGCCAGCACAGGGTTTGCCTACGAGCAGTACTTC	CASTGFAYEQYF
-	few	TRBV6-5	TRBJ1-6	TGTGCCAGCAGTTACGACAGAAGCTCCTATAATTCACCCCTCCACTTT	CASSYDRSSYNSPLHF
TRBD2	once	TRBV5-8	TRBJ2-1	TGTGCCAGCAGCGCGGGACTAGCGGGGGCCTCGATCTCCTACAATGAGCAGTTCTTC	CASSAGLAGASISYNEQFF
TRBD1	-	TRBV6-6	TRBJ1-5	TGTGCCAGCAGTCCGGGGACAGACAATCAGCCCCAGCATTTT	CASSPGTDNQPQHF
-	-	TRBV29-1	TRBJ2-3	TGCAGCGTTGAAGAATTGACAGTCTCAGATACGCAGTATTTT	CSVEELTVSDTQYF
TRBD2	-	TRBV7-9	TRBJ2-7	TGTGCCAGCAGCTTAGGGGCTAGCGGGAGTGGCGAGCAGTACTTC	CASSLGASGSGEQYF
-	few	TRBV2	TRBJ2-7	TGTGCCAGCAGTGAATGGGGCTCCTACGAGCAGTACTTC	CASSEWGSYEQYF
TRBD1	-	TRBV7-7	TRBJ1-4	TGTGCCAGCAGCTTAGAGAGGACAGGGGATAATGAAAAACTGTTTTTT	CASSLERTGDNEKLFF
TRBD1	-	TRBV6-5	TRBJ1-3	TGTGCCAGCAGTTACGGACAGGGCGTCTCTGGAAACACCATATATTTT	CASSYGQGVSGNTIYF
-	-	TRBV19	TRBJ1-1	TGTGCCAGTACCCCGATGGGGAACACTGAAGCTTTCTTT	CASTPMGNTEAFF
-	-	TRBV11-3	TRBJ2-1	TGTGCCAGCAGCTTAGATCCGGGGGGCGCCTACAATGAGCAGTTCTTC	CASSLDPGGAYNEQFF
TRBD2	-	TRBV9	TRBJ2-1	TGTGCCAGCAGCTTCCCGCGGGAGGGCCCTTCCAATGAGCAGTTCTTC	CASSFPREGPSNEQFF
-	-	TRBV7-3	TRBJ2-1	TGTGCCAGCAGCTTACACATAGGCCTTGATAATGAGCAGTTCTTC	CASSLHIGLDNEQFF
-	-	TRBV12-5	TRBJ2-5	TGTGCTAGTGCCGAGGGCCAGGGATTAGAGACCCAGTACTTC	CASAEGQGLETQYF
-	-	TRBV13	TRBJ2-7	TGTGCCAGCAGCTTAGGATCGAATCAAGCCTACGAGCAGTACTTC	CASSLGSNQAYEQYF
-	-	TRBV10-1	TRBJ2-5	TGCGCCATGACGAACCCCCAAGAGACCCAGTACTTC	CAMTNPQETQYF
-	few	TRBV6-5	TRBJ1-1	TGTGCCAGCAGTTACGGGCAGACTGGCGAAGCTTTCTTT	CASSYGQTGEAFF
-	-	TRBV5-1	TRBJ2-7	TGCGCCAGCAGCTTGGCGGGTCCCCCCTACGAGCAGTACTTC	CASSLAGPPYEQYF
-	once	TRBV5-8	TRBJ2-2	TGTGCCAGCAGCTTGCGAGACTCTAAAAACACCGGGGAGCTGTTTTTT	CASSLRDSKNTGELFF
-	once	TRBV7-2	TRBJ2-1	TGTGCCAGCAGCTTAGACGGGAGCTCCTACAATGAGCAGTTCTTC	CASSLDGSSYNEQFF
TRBD1	-	TRBV27	TRBJ1-5	TGTGCCAGCAGACTGAGGGGGCTCAATCAGCCCCAGCATTTT	CASRLRGLNQPQHF
TRBD1	-	TRBV27	TRBJ2-1	TGTGCCAGCAGTAATCCGGACAGGGGGAATGAGCAGTTCTTC	CASSNPDRGNEQFF
-	-	TRBV7-9	TRBJ1-1	TGTGCCAGCAGCTTAGGACAGTTGAACACTGAAGCTTTCTTT	CASSLGQLNTEAFF
-	-	TRBV5-5	TRBJ1-5	TGTGCCAGCAGCTTAATCGGGGGACCCAATCAGCCCCAGCATTTT	CASSLIGGPNQPQHF
-	-	TRBV2	TRBJ2-3	TGTGCCAGCAGTGCCCTTAGCACAGATACGCAGTATTTT	CASSALSTDTQYF
TRBD1	-	TRBV27	TRBJ2-7	TGTGCCAGCAGTTCGACAGGGTACGTGGCCGAGCAGTACTTC	CASSSTGYVAEQYF
TRBD1	once	TRBV4-2	TRBJ1-2	TGTGCCAGCAGCCAAGATAAGGGGGCGATAACCTATGGCTACACCTTC	CASSQDKGAITYGYTF
TRBD2	-	TRBV29-1	TRBJ2-1	TGCAGCATAGCGGGGCTCTCCTACAATGAGCAGTTCTTC	CSIAGLSYNEQFF
TRBD2	once	TRBV6-4	TRBJ2-2	TGTGCCAGCAGTCGACTAGCGGGGGGGCCCGGGGAGCTGTTTTTT	CASSRLAGGPGELFF
-	-	TRBV29-1	TRBJ1-2	TGCAGCGCCGTGATCGAGAATGGCTACACCTTC	CSAVIENGYTF
-	few	TRBV6-1	TRBJ2-2	TGTGCCAGTGGACAACCGAACACCGGGGAGCTGTTTTTT	CASGQPNTGELFF
-	-	TRBV5-8	TRBJ1-1	TGTGCCAGCAGCGCCGTCGGGGTACGCACTGAAGCTTTCTTT	CASSAVGVRTEAFF
-	-	TRBV25-1	TRBJ2-3	TGTGCCAGCAGTGAACTCGCTGACACGCAGTATTTT	CASSELADTQYF
-	-	TRBV9	TRBJ1-3	TGTGCCAGCAGCGTAGGGCAGGGGTCTGGAAACACCATATATTTT	CASSVGQGSGNTIYF
-	-	TRBV7-3	TRBJ2-5	TGTGCCAGCAGCTTAATGGGTCGCGAAGAGACCCAGTACTTC	CASSLMGREETQYF
-	-	TRBV29-1	TRBJ2-5	TGCAGCACGCCTCCAGGGGTACAAGAGACCCAGTACTTC	CSTPPGVQETQYF
-	-	TRBV29-1	TRBJ1-2	TGCAGCGTTGATGGGCTGTATGGCTACACCTTC	CSVDGLYGYTF
-	-	TRBV7-2	TRBJ2-6	TGTGCCAGCAGCGTTACCGGGACTTTCTACACTGGGGCCAACGTCCTGACTTTC	CASSVTGTFYTGANVLTF
-	-	TRBV7-9	TRBJ2-7	TGTGCCAGCAGCTTAGGGTTGGGCAGCCTCTACGAGCAGTACTTC	CASSLGLGSLYEQYF
-	-	TRBV19	TRBJ2-7	TGTGCCAGTAGTGTAGGGTCAGACTACGAGCAGTACTTC	CASSVGSDYEQYF
-	-	TRBV5-4	TRBJ2-1	TGTGCCAGCAGCTTGCTCAGCGAGTACAATGAGCAGTTCTTC	CASSLLSEYNEQFF
-	-	TRBV7-6	TRBJ2-1	TGTGCCAGCAGCCTCCCCTCGGATGAGCAGTTCTTC	CASSLPSDEQFF
TRBD2	-	TRBV7-7	TRBJ2-1	TGTGCTAGCTCCTCCGGGAGGGGACCCAATGAGCAGTTCTTC	CASSSGRGPNEQFF